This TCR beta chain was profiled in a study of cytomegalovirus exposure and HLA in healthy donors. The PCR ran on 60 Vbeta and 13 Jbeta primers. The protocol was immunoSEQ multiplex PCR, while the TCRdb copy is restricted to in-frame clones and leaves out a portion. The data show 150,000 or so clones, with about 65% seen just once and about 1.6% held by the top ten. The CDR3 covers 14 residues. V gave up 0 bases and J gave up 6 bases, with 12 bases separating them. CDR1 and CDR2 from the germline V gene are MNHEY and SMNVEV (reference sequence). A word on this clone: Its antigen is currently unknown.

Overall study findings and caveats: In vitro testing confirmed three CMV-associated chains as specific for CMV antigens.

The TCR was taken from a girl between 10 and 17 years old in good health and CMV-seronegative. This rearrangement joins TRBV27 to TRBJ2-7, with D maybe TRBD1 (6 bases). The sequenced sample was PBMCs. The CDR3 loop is CASSLSQTGREQYF. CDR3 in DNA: TGTGCCAGCAGTTTATCCCAAACAGGGCGCGAGCAGTACTTC.